The 29 T cell receptor beta chains below were found in one sample sequenced in a study of a mutant IDH1 vaccine in newly diagnosed glioma. Antigens for these TCRs are unknown. The assay was immunoSEQ multiplex PCR, and TCRdb's table has in-frame clones only and misses some. This repertoire shows about 40,000 clones, 84% found once; its top ten account for about 2.3%. Time point denoted: week 11, during vaccination. Each vaccine dose was 300 ug of mutant IDH1 20-mer peptide, with topical imiquimod. Specimen: PBMCs, collected from a glioma patient whose treatment included an IDH1 peptide vaccine. The receptors derive from a man aged 40-49 years with glioma.

This chain connects TRBV2 to TRBJ1-5; 8 nucleotides line up with TRBD1. The junction had 3 bases not matched to a gene; V was cut back by 7 bases and J by 1 base. The CDR3 consists of 14 residues. Germline CDR1 is SNHLY and CDR2 is FYNNEI. In nucleotides, the CDR3 is TGTGCCAGCAATCCAGGGGGCAGCAATCAGCCCCAGCATTTT. This gives the protein CASNPGGSNQPQHF.

The CDR3 reads CASSIQLAGPYEQYF. As DNA, the CDR3 is TGTGCCAGTAGCATACAACTAGCAGGACCCTACGAGCAGTACTTC. The chain recombines TRBV19 with TRBJ2-7; tentatively, D is TRBD2 (6 bases). This CDR3 region has 15 residues. V shed 6 bases and J shed 2 bases, with 17 bases lying between them. Germline assignment: CDR1 LNHDA and CDR2 SQIVND (reference sequence). Drawing the rest from reference TRBV19 and TRBJ2-7, the complete variable domain is DGGITQSPKYLFRKEGQNVTLSCEQNLNHDAMYWYRQDPGQGLRLIYYSQIVNDFQKGDIAEGYSVSREKKESFPLTVTSAQKNPTAFYLCASSIQLAGPYEQYFGPGTRLTVT.

The rearrangement links TRBV27 to TRBJ2-7; TRBD2 matches at 7 bases. The CDR3 consists of 14 residues. The germline V gene encodes CDR1 MNHEY and CDR2 SMNVEV (reference sequence). V gave up 5 bases and J gave up 3 bases; unmatched junction bases: 7. DNA of the CDR3: TGTGCCAGCAGTCCCGGACTAGAAATCTACGAGCAGTACTTC. Amino acids: CASSPGLEIYEQYF.

V usage is TRBV7-9 and J usage is TRBJ1-3, with D unclear. CDR3 length equals 15 residues. V shed 5 bases and J shed 0 bases, with 11 bases lying between them. CDR1 is SEHNR, CDR2 FQNEAQ, per germline (reference sequence). As DNA, the CDR3 is TGTGCCAGCAGCCCCGACACCTACTCTGGAAACACCATATATTTT. Translating gives CASSPDTYSGNTIYF. Using reference TRBV7-9 and TRBJ1-3 for the parts outside the CDR3, the full variable domain is DTGVSQNPRHKITKRGQNVTFRCDPISEHNRLYWYRQTLGQGPEFLTYFQNEAQLEKSRLLSDRFSAERPKGSFSTLEIQRTEQGDSAMYLCASSPDTYSGNTIYFGEGSWLTVV.

V and J are TRBV21-1 and TRBJ1-3. TRBV21-1 is classified as a pseudogene. This CDR3 spans 15 amino acids. The DNA of the CDR3 is TGTGCCAGCAGCACCCCACGGGAACCTGGAAACACCATATATTTT. Its protein product is CASSTPREPGNTIYF.

This clone was observed a single time. This rearrangement joins TRBV7-2 to TRBJ2-2; possibly TRBD2 for D (5 bases). Germline assignment: CDR1 SGHTA and CDR2 FQGNSA. CDR3 size: 15 residues. V lost 3 bases to trimming and J lost 1 base, with 9 bases between them. The CDR3 sequence: CASSLVAMNTGELFF. DNA of the CDR3: TGTGCCAGCAGCTTGGTAGCGATGAACACCGGGGAGCTGTTTTTT. Full variable domain (outside the CDR3, taken from reference TRBV7-2 and TRBJ2-2): GAGVSQSPSNKVTEKGKDVELRCDPISGHTALYWYRQSLGQGLEFLIYFQGNSAPDKSGLPSDRFSAERTGGSVSTLTIQRTQQEDSAVYLCASSLVAMNTGELFFGEGSRLTVL.

V usage is TRBV7-2 and J usage is TRBJ1-1; D may be TRBD1 (6 bases). V lost 5 bases, J lost 6 bases, and 16 bases lay in between. The CDR3 loop spans 14 amino acids. Germline CDR1 SGHTA, CDR2 FQGNSA. CDR3: CASSPRGMGAEAFF. DNA of the CDR3: TGTGCCAGCAGCCCAAGGGGGATGGGGGCTGAAGCTTTCTTT.

The chain links TRBV19 to TRBJ2-1; D remains ambiguous. CDR1 and CDR2 from the germline V gene are LNHDA and SQIVND (reference sequence). Trimming left V 6 bases short and J 0 bases short, with 12 bases between. This CDR3 region has 15 residues. The CDR3 region has the DNA TGTGCCAGTAGGCCTACCCTGAGCTCCTACAATGAGCAGTTCTTC. This translates into CASRPTLSSYNEQFF.

The CDR3 is CASREDRSSYNEQFF. Here the CDR3 DNA reads TGTGCCAGCCGAGAGGACAGGAGCTCCTACAATGAGCAGTTCTTC. The chain combines TRBV6-6 with TRBJ2-1; 7 nucleotides match TRBD1. The CDR3 contains 15 residues. Germline values: CDR1 MNHNY, CDR2 SVGAGI (reference sequence). The J segment lost 0 bases and the V segment lost 8 bases, leaving 7 bases of the junction unmatched.

This CDR3 is CAISRQGGNYGYTF. The CDR3 coding sequence is TGTGCCATCAGTCGACAGGGTGGGAACTATGGCTACACCTTC. The chain has TRBV10-3 and TRBJ1-2; 7 nucleotides align to TRBD1. V trimming: 5 bases; J trimming: 2 bases; junction bases outside the gene matches: 5. This CDR3 contains 14 residues. From germline, CDR1 is ENHRY and CDR2 SYGVKD.

The chain joins TRBV5-4 to TRBJ1-1, with a tentative D call TRBD1 (6 bases). The V gene's germline CDR1 is SGHNT and CDR2 YYREEE (reference sequence). CDR3 size: 16 residues. The ends were cut back, 0 bases at V and 4 bases at J, with 16 bases in the middle. The CDR3 nucleotides are TGTGCCAGCAGCTTGGGGGGTCAGGGGAGGGCCACTGAAGCTTTCTTT. As protein: CASSLGGQGRATEAFF.

V and J are TRBV7-6 and TRBJ1-4; D is undetermined. Trimming left V 7 bases short and J 0 bases short, with 9 bases between. Germline CDR1 SGHVS, CDR2 FNYEAQ. CDR3 length equals 14 residues. CDR3 residues: CASTSFATNEKLFF. The CDR3 DNA reads as TGTGCCAGCACCTCGTTCGCAACTAATGAAAAACTGTTTTTT.

The J gene is TRBJ1-1, the V gene TRBV18; a weak D match, TRBD1 (6 bases). CDR1 is KGHSH, CDR2 LQKENI, per germline. The CDR3 spans 15 residues. The ends were cut back, 2 bases at V and 1 base at J, with 11 bases in the middle. In DNA form, the CDR3 reads TGTGCCAGCTCACCAATCCCGGGGGCGAACACTGAAGCTTTCTTT. Translated: CASSPIPGANTEAFF.

This clone was observed a few times. The V and J genes are TRBV19 and TRBJ1-1, with D hard to call. The V gene lost 7 bases and the J gene lost 4 bases, with 13 bases spanning the gap. The CDR3 spans 13 residues. CDR1 and CDR2 (germline): LNHDA, SQIVND (reference sequence). In nucleotides, the CDR3 is TGTGCCAGTACCTTAGGTCCTGCCACTGAAGCTTTCTTT. This gives the protein CASTLGPATEAFF.

The CDR3 loop reads CASSYSGRFETQYF. DNA of the CDR3: TGTGCCAGCAGTTATAGCGGGAGGTTCGAGACCCAGTACTTC. This chain joins TRBV7-7 and TRBJ2-5; TRBD2 aligns across 10 bases. This CDR3 spans 14 amino acids. CDR1 SSHAT and CDR2 FNYEAQ come from the germline V gene (reference sequence). With V trimmed by 6 bases and J by 5 bases, 6 bases remained unmatched.

The genes are TRBV19 and TRBJ2-2; TRBD1 matches 8 bases. The length of the CDR3 is 13 residues. Germline CDR1 LNHDA, CDR2 SQIVND (reference sequence). Trimming at V came to 7 bases and at J to 5 bases, leaving 3 bases not matched to a gene. This chain's CDR3 is CASTDRGTGELFF. The CDR3 nucleotides are TGTGCCAGTACCGACAGGGGAACCGGGGAGCTGTTTTTT.

The V call is TRBV7-3, the J call TRBJ2-1, with 9 bases lining up with TRBD2. This CDR3 has 16 amino acids. CDR1 is SGHTA, CDR2 FQGTGA, per germline. V lost 5 bases, J lost 0 bases, and 5 bases stayed unmatched. The CDR3 reads CASSKLAGFSYNEQFF. CDR3 in DNA: TGTGCCAGCAGCAAACTAGCGGGTTTCTCCTACAATGAGCAGTTCTTC.

The chain links TRBV10-3 to TRBJ2-7; weak D call: TRBD1 (5 bases). V lost 6 bases and J lost 5, with 8 bases in between. Looked up from germline, CDR1 is ENHRY and CDR2 is SYGVKD. The CDR3 has 11 amino acids. The chain's CDR3 is CAIRQGNEQYF. The CDR3 DNA sequence: TGTGCCATCAGGCAGGGAAACGAGCAGTACTTC.

The chain carries TRBV5-1 and TRBJ2-7; TRBD2 is a possible D gene (6 bases). CDR3 length: 13 residues. Trimming cost V 0 bases and J 6 bases, with 10 bases left between them. CDR1 SGHRS and CDR2 YFSETQ come from the germline V gene. The CDR3 protein is CASSLVGGPEQYF. The DNA of the CDR3 is TGCGCCAGCAGCTTGGTGGGGGGTCCCGAGCAGTACTTC.

This clone was observed a handful of times. The CDR3 bases are TGCGCCAGCAGCTTGGCGGGGACAGAAGGAAACACCATATATTTT. Protein: CASSLAGTEGNTIYF. The rearrangement joins TRBV5-1 to TRBJ1-3; 7 bases agree with TRBD1. Germline CDR1 and CDR2: SGHRS and YFSETQ. This CDR3 is built from 15 residues. After removal of 0 bases from V and 4 bases from J, the junction contained 4 bases not matched to a gene.

The CDR3 loop reads CASSTDLLGMYGYTF. In DNA, the CDR3 is TGTGCCAGTAGTACGGACCTCTTAGGGATGTATGGCTACACCTTC. The V and J genes are TRBV19 and TRBJ1-2; no firm D call. V was trimmed by 4 bases and J by 5 bases, leaving 17 bases between them. Germline CDR1 and CDR2: LNHDA and SQIVND (reference sequence). The CDR3 loop spans 15 amino acids.

For the CDR3, the DNA is TGTGCCAGCAGCTTAGTAGGTAGCTACAATGAGCAGTTCTTC. Translation gives CASSLVGSYNEQFF. The chain uses TRBV11-1 and TRBJ2-1, with no clear D. CDR1 and CDR2 from the germline V gene are SGHAT and FQDESV (reference sequence). There are 14 residues in the CDR3. Trimming removed 1 base from V and 3 bases from J, with 7 bases in between. The full variable domain, completed using reference TRBV11-1 and TRBJ2-1, is EAEVAQSPRYKITEKSQAVAFWCDPISGHATLYWYRQILGQGPELLVQFQDESVVDDSQLPKDRFSAERLKGVDSTLKIQPAELGDSAMYLCASSLVGSYNEQFFGPGTRLTVL.

This chain joins TRBV5-1 and TRBJ2-7, with D perhaps TRBD1 (5 bases). Germline V CDR1 and CDR2: SGHRS, YFSETQ. With 4 bases removed from V and 4 bases from J, the gap between germline ends came to 18 bases. The CDR3 runs 15 residues. This CDR3 reads CASSQGHQRPYEQYF. CDR3 bases: TGCGCCAGCAGCCAGGGCCACCAGAGGCCTTACGAGCAGTACTTC.

The V call is TRBV6-5, the J call TRBJ2-2; D not certain. CDR3 length equals 15 residues. With 2 bases removed from V and 4 bases from J, the gap between germline ends came to 11 bases. Germline assignment: CDR1 MNHEY and CDR2 SVGAGI. This CDR3 reads CASSYRPRSTGELFF. CDR3 bases: TGTGCCAGCAGTTACAGGCCTCGGAGCACCGGGGAGCTGTTTTTT.

The chain combines TRBV15 with TRBJ2-7; D assignment may be TRBD1 or TRBD2 (6 bases each). This CDR3 is 14 amino acids long. V lost 0 bases to trimming and J lost 4 bases, with 10 bases between them. The germline gives CDR1 LNHNV, CDR2 YYDKDF (reference sequence). The CDR3 is CATSREGGGYEQYF. CDR3 in DNA: TGTGCCACCAGCAGAGAGGGGGGCGGGTACGAGCAGTACTTC.

The genes are TRBV9 and TRBJ2-7, with D tentatively TRBD2 (6 bases). The CDR3 is made up of 15 amino acids. Germline values: CDR1 SGDLS, CDR2 YYNGEE. V gave up 0 bases and J gave up 1 base, with 11 bases separating them. The CDR3 protein is CASSVDAGLSYEQYF. DNA for the CDR3: TGTGCCAGCAGCGTAGATGCGGGATTATCCTACGAGCAGTACTTC.

This clone was detected a few times. This rearrangement joins TRBV6-6 to TRBJ1-2, with TRBD1 matching 8 bases. The CDR3 is 15 residues long. Unmatched junction bases numbered 8, after V lost 0 bases and J lost 8 bases. The germline gives CDR1 MNHNY, CDR2 SVGAGI (reference sequence). CDR3 residues: CASSYSTGTGDGYTF. Written as DNA, the CDR3 is TGTGCCAGCAGTTACTCCACCGGGACAGGAGACGGCTACACCTTC.

This chain joins TRBV9 and TRBJ1-2; D is ambiguous. V was shortened by 0 bases and J by 4 bases, with 13 bases between the two germline ends. Per germline, CDR1 SGDLS and CDR2 YYNGEE. This CDR3 is 15 amino acids long. The CDR3 region has the DNA TGTGCCAGCAGCGTAGAGGCCCCAGGCCTCTATGGCTACACCTTC. Translated: CASSVEAPGLYGYTF.

The V call is TRBV7-2, the J call TRBJ1-1, with D perhaps matching TRBD1 (6 bases). Germline lookup yields CDR1 SGHTA and CDR2 FQGNSA. The CDR3 is made up of 15 amino acids. V shed 3 bases and J shed 4 bases, with 15 bases lying between them. The chain's CDR3 is CASSLRGGPGTEAFF. The CDR3 coding sequence is TGTGCCAGCAGCTTGCGGGGGGGCCCGGGCACTGAAGCTTTCTTT.